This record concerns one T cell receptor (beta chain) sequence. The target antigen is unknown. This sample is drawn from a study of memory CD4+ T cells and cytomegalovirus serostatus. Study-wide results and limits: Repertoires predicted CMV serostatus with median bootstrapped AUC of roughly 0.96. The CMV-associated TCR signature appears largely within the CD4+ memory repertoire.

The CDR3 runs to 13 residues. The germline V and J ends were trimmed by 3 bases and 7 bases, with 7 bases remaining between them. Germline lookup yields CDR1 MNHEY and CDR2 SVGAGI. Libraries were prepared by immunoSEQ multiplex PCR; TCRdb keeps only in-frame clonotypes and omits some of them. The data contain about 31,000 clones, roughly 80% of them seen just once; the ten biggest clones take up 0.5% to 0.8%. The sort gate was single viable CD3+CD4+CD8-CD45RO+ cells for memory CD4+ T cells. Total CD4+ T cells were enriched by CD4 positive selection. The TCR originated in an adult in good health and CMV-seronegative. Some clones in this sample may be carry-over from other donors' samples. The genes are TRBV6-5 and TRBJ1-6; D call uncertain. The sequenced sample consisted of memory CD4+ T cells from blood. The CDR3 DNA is TGTGCCAGCAGTTATATAGGAAATTCACCCCTCCACTTT. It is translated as CASSYIGNSPLHF.